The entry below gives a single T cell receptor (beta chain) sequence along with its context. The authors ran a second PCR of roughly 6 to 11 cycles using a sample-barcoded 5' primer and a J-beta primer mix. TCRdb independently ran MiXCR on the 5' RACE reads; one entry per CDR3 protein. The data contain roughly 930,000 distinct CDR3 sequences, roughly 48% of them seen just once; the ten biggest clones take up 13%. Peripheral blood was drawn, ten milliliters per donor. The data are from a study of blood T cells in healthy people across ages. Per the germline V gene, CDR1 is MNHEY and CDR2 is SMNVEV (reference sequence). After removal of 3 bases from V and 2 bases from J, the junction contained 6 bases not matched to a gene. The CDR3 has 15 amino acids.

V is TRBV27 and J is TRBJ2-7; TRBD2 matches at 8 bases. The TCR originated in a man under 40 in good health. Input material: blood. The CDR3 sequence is CASSFFGGETYEQYF. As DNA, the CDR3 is TGTGCCAGCAGTTTTTTCGGGGGGGAAACCTACGAGCAGTACTTC.